The text below deals with one T cell receptor (beta chain). Its antigen is still unknown. The germline V gene has CDR1 MNHEY and CDR2 SVGAGI. Trimming took off 2 bases at V and 3 bases at J, with 8 bases between the two ends. The CDR3 extends over 13 amino acids. The data stem from a study of OX40 agonist ivuxolimab in advanced cancers. The wider study: Ivuxolimab doses were 0.01, 0.1, 0.3, 1.5, 3 or 10 mg/kg every 2 weeks. Males comprised about 84% of the group, whose mean age was about 62 years (range about 23 to 80). General study results and limits: In the expanded peripheral T cells, antigen specificity was never determined.

Researchers took blood at baseline, on cycle 4 day 1, and on cycle 7 day 1. Clones were read by immunoSEQ multiplex PCR, and TCRdb kept only the in-frame ones, dropping some. The table lists tens of thousands of clones, approximately 90% of them singletons. The receptor's source is an adult with an advanced solid tumor such as melanoma, head and neck, liver or kidney cancer. Sample: CD4+ or CD8+ T cells sorted from blood, taken in a trial of the OX40 agonist ivuxolimab. The rearrangement joins TRBV6-5 to TRBJ2-7; D is uncertain. The chain's CDR3 is CASSYRPNYEQYF. Here the CDR3 DNA reads TGTGCCAGCAGTTACCGACCTAACTACGAGCAGTACTTC.